These 8 T cell receptor beta chains originate from one sample sequenced in a study of blood T cells in healthy people across ages. It was with a sample-barcoded 5' primer and a J-beta primer mix that a second PCR of roughly 7 to 11 cycles was run. TCRdb re-analysed the 5' RACE reads in MiXCR, keeping a single row per CDR3 protein. Of 1.5 million to 2 million distinct CDR3 sequences in the sample, roughly 32% were seen once. The sequenced sample consisted of blood. All receptors come from a woman between 25 and 40 years old in good health.

This clonotype was seen many times. The chain carries TRBV4-1 and TRBJ1-2, with D maybe TRBD1 (5 bases). Germline loops: CDR1 MGHRA, CDR2 YSYEKL. The CDR3 contains 12 residues. V lost 7 bases, J lost 8 bases, and 14 bases lay in between. The CDR3 DNA is TGCGCCAGCATGGATGGGGGGTACGGCTACACCTTC. Protein product: CASMDGGYGYTF.

This clonotype was detected only a few times. The chain uses TRBV5-1 and TRBJ1-2, with TRBD1 identical over 7 bases. Per the germline V gene, CDR1 is SGHRS and CDR2 is YFSETQ. J was trimmed by 6 bases and V by 0 bases; bases with no gene match: 11. The CDR3 contains 16 residues. In DNA form, the CDR3 reads TGCGCCAGCAGCTTGGCCCAGGGGGTCGCCCCCCATGGCTACACCTTC. It codes for CASSLAQGVAPHGYTF.

This clonotype has a count of ten or more. CDR3 sequence: CSAEAAMFANEQFF. CDR3 bases: TGCAGTGCCGAGGCAGCAATGTTCGCCAATGAGCAGTTCTTC. The chain couples TRBV20-1 to TRBJ2-1, with no clear D. Germline V gives CDR1 DFQATT, CDR2 SNEGSKA (reference sequence). The V end was cut by 6 bases, the J end by 6 bases, with 18 bases between. The CDR3 spans 14 residues.

This clonotype has only a few counts. The junction shows a germline mismatch at one end, possibly a read error. The chain joins TRBV18 to TRBJ2-2; D may correspond to TRBD1 or TRBD2 (5 bases each). Germline CDR1 reads KGHSH; CDR2 reads LQKENI. The length of the CDR3 is 15 residues. The CDR3 spells CASSPQGANTGERFF. The CDR3, as DNA: TGTGCCAGCTCACCACAAGGGGCTAACACCGGGGAGCGGTTTTTT. The whole variable domain, remainder taken from reference TRBV18 and TRBJ2-2, is NAGVMQNPRHLVRRRGQEARLRCSPMKGHSHVYWYRQLPEEGLKFMVYLQKENIIDESGMPKERFSAEFPKEGPSILRIQQVVRGDSAAYFCASSPQGANTGERFFGEGSRLTVL.

This clonotype turned up a few times. The rearrangement joins TRBV25-1 to TRBJ2-3; TRBD2 matches at 7 bases. The germline CDR1 and CDR2 sequences are MGHDK and SYGVNS. The CDR3 is 17 amino acids. Unmatched junction bases numbered 12, after V lost 2 bases and J lost 4 bases. The CDR3: CASSEPTRGVYPDTQYF. CDR3 bases: TGTGCCAGCAGTGAACCGACCCGGGGGGTTTATCCAGATACGCAGTATTTT.

The chain couples TRBV7-8 to TRBJ2-5; 7 bases match TRBD1. The ends lost 6 bases at V and 5 bases at J; junction bases unmatched: 12. CDR3 length: 15 amino acids. Germline CDR1 and CDR2: SGHVS and FQNEAQ. The CDR3 protein is CASRRGRDRTETQYF. The CDR3 nucleotides read TGTGCCAGCAGGCGAGGTCGGGACAGAACCGAGACCCAGTACTTC. Drawing the rest from reference TRBV7-8 and TRBJ2-5, the complete variable domain is GAGVSQSPRYKVAKRGQDVALRCDPISGHVSLFWYQQALGQGPEFLTYFQNEAQLDKSGLPSDRFFAERPEGSVSTLKIQRTQQEDSAVYLCASRRGRDRTETQYFGPGTRLLVL.

On this clonotype itself: At one end, the junction sequence differs from germline, possibly due to a read error. The DNA for the CDR3 is TGCAGTGCTAGAGTGTTACCGGGACAGGGGGCTGGGGCCAACGTCCGGACTTTC. Amino acids: CSARVLPGQGAGANVRTF. The chain carries TRBV20-1 and TRBJ2-6, with 12 nucleotides matching TRBD1. The CDR3 runs 18 residues. Germline lookup yields CDR1 DFQATT and CDR2 SNEGSKA (reference sequence).

CDR3 DNA: TGTGCCAGCAGCCAAAGAAAACCGGGACAGTCGAACGGGCAGTACTTC. Translating gives CASSQRKPGQSNGQYF. The rearrangement links TRBV3-1 to TRBJ2-7; TRBD1 matches 7 bases. Germline assignment: CDR1 LGHDT and CDR2 YNNKEL (reference sequence). V lost 2 bases to trimming and J lost 9 bases; unmatched junction nucleotides: 16. The CDR3 contains 16 residues.